This T cell receptor beta chain stems from a study of patients and donors after allogeneic stem cell transplantation. In germline, CDR1 is MDHEN, CDR2 SYDVKM. CDR3 length: 14 amino acids. V trimming: 7 bases; J trimming: 10 bases; junction bases outside the gene matches: 12. TCRdb fed the RT-PCR reads into MiXCR, producing one record per CDR3 protein. This sample has about 960,000 distinct CDR3 sequences; roughly 18% occur once, and the top ten carry roughly 6.4%. Sample: blood, either unsorted or a sorted T cell fraction (not recorded which). The rearrangement uses TRBV28 and TRBJ1-4; 7 nucleotides align to TRBD1. The sequence was obtained from a human donor who was either an allogeneic HSCT recipient or a stem cell or donor lymphocyte infusion donor (not recorded which). It is not recorded whose cells these are; they may come from a transplant donor. CDR3 nucleotide sequence: TGTGCCAGCACCGTACAGGGGCCCGGGGGAAAACTGTTTTTT. This translates into CASTVQGPGGKLFF.